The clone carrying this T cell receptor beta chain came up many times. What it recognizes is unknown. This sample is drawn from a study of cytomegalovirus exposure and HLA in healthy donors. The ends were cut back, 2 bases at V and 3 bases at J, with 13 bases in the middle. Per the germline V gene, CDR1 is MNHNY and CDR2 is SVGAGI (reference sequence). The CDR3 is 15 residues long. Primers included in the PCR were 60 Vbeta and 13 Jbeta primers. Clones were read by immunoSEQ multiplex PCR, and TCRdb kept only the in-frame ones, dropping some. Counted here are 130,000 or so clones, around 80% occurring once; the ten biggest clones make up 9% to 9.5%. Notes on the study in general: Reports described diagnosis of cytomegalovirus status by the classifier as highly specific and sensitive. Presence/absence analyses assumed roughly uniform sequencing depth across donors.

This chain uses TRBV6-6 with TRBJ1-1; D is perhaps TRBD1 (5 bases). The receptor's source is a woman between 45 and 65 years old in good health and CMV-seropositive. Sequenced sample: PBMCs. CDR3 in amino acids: CASSYRGVRDTEAFF. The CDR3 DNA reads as TGTGCCAGCAGTTACCGGGGGGTAAGGGACACTGAAGCTTTCTTT.